This T cell receptor (beta chain) is drawn from a study of blood T cell repertoires in COVID-19. Study-wide context: Collection of acute and convalescent COVID-19 samples took place in the United States, Italy and Spain. The analysed material was cDNA or gDNA that came from T cells, B-cell-depleted T cells, or PBMCs.

Original methodology: The assay estimated nucleated cells by amplifying reference gene primers. Produced via immunoSEQ multiplex PCR; TCRdb's table is partial and in-frame only. V, J and clone size are taken as reported in that table, and D and trimming were inferred from the DNA itself. The sample gives roughly 88,000 clones, around nine tenths of which show up once; roughly 3.9% is in the top ten. CDR3 length equals 17 residues. Germline CDR1 is SGHTA and CDR2 is FQGTGA. Trimming at V came to 5 bases and at J to 7 bases, leaving 10 bases not matched to a gene. This TCR was sampled from a woman aged 45-65 years in a cohort sampled during active COVID-19. This chain connects TRBV7-3 to TRBJ2-1; 14 bases match TRBD2. The sample was peripheral blood. CDR3 sequence: CASSPIGTSGSKNEQFF. The CDR3 bases are TGTGCCAGCAGCCCTATCGGGACTAGCGGGAGTAAGAATGAGCAGTTCTTC.